This passage covers 30 T cell receptor beta chains from one sample sequenced in a study of cytomegalovirus exposure and HLA in healthy donors. The PCR contained 60 Vbeta and 13 Jbeta primers. Sequenced by immunoSEQ multiplex PCR; TCRdb stores in-frame clones only, minus some. This table holds 160,000 or so clones, 75% to 90% found once. Sequencing input: PBMCs. The receptors here all came from a man under 40 in good health and CMV-seronegative.

The chain joins TRBV30 to TRBJ2-1; 10 nucleotides agree with TRBD2. V was clipped by 4 bases and J by 4 bases; unmatched bases: 7. This CDR3 is built from 15 residues. Germline V lookup: CDR1 GTSNPN, CDR2 SVGIG (reference sequence). The chain's CDR3 is CAWKQLAGPYNEQFF. The CDR3 DNA follows: TGTGCCTGGAAACAACTAGCGGGGCCTTACAATGAGCAGTTCTTC.

The chain combines TRBV6-5 with TRBJ2-5; D uncertain. V gave up 0 bases and J gave up 4 bases, with 12 bases separating them. Germline V CDR1 and CDR2: MNHEY, SVGAGI. The CDR3 runs 15 residues. The CDR3 sequence is CASSYSENGGETQYF. Here the CDR3 DNA reads TGTGCCAGCAGTTACTCAGAAAATGGCGGAGAGACCCAGTACTTC.

This clone was detected once. The chain carries TRBV18 and TRBJ2-5; D gene uncertain. Per the germline V gene, CDR1 is KGHSH and CDR2 is LQKENI. Trimming stripped 2 bases from V and 3 bases from J, with 4 bases between. This CDR3 is built from 12 residues. The CDR3 protein is CASSPVEETQYF. The DNA of the CDR3 is TGTGCCAGCTCACCAGTAGAAGAGACCCAGTACTTC.

The chain joins TRBV2 to TRBJ1-6; TRBD1 matches at 9 bases. V dropped 10 bases and J dropped 9; count of bases not matched to a gene: 7. CDR1 and CDR2 (germline): SNHLY, FYNNEI. This CDR3 has 13 residues. DNA for the CDR3: TGTGCCATAAGGGACAGGGAAGTTTCACCCCTCCACTTT. Encoded protein: CAIRDREVSPLHF.

The V gene is TRBV11-1, the J gene TRBJ1-2, with a weak D call TRBD1 (5 bases). Per germline, CDR1 SGHAT and CDR2 FQDESV (reference sequence). V lost 1 base and J lost 7, with 16 bases in between. CDR3 length: 15 amino acids. The DNA of the CDR3 is TGTGCCAGCAGCTTAGAGGGGCTCCATGGGCCTGGCTACACCTTC. Translating it yields CASSLEGLHGPGYTF. Full variable domain (remainder filled in from reference TRBV11-1 and TRBJ1-2): EAEVAQSPRYKITEKSQAVAFWCDPISGHATLYWYRQILGQGPELLVQFQDESVVDDSQLPKDRFSAERLKGVDSTLKIQPAELGDSAMYLCASSLEGLHGPGYTFGSGTRLTVV.

The chain links TRBV28 to TRBJ1-3; D is perhaps TRBD1 (5 bases). Germline V gene sequence: CDR1 MDHEN, CDR2 SYDVKM. The CDR3 is 16 amino acids. Between the trimmed V and J ends, which lost 5 bases and 4 bases, there was a span of 18 bases. The CDR3 DNA reads TGTGCCAGCAGTCACCCCCGGGGGGGAGGGGGAAACACCATATATTTT. It encodes CASSHPRGGGGNTIYF.

In this sample, this clone turned up once. The J gene is TRBJ1-1, the V gene TRBV10-3; possible D gene TRBD1, 6 bases. This CDR3 comprises 14 residues. Deletions cut 1 base from V and 1 base from J, with 7 bases between. In germline, CDR1 is ENHRY, CDR2 SYGVKD. The CDR3 region has the DNA TGTGCCATCAGTGAGTTGGGACAGAACACTGAAGCTTTCTTT. It is translated as CAISELGQNTEAFF.

Points on this clone: Additional DNA sequences in this sample encode the identical CDR3. The rearrangement joins TRBV5-4 to TRBJ1-2, with a tentative D call TRBD1 (5 bases). Deletions cut 4 bases from V and 3 bases from J, with 16 bases between. Looked up from germline, CDR1 is SGHNT and CDR2 is YYREEE (reference sequence). The CDR3 is made up of 15 amino acids. The CDR3: CASSLLGGEDYGYTF. CDR3 sequence (DNA): TGTGCCAGCAGCCTGCTTGGGGGGGAGGACTATGGCTACACCTTC.

This chain joins TRBV6-1 and TRBJ2-1, with D possibly matching TRBD2 (6 bases). CDR3 length: 14 residues. Germline lookup yields CDR1 MNHNS and CDR2 SASEGT. V lost 0 bases, J lost 8 bases, and 11 bases lay in between. The CDR3 DNA is TGTGCCAGCAGTGAAGCCTGGAGGGGCGATGAGCAGTTCTTC. Its translation is CASSEAWRGDEQFF.

The chain employs TRBV2 and TRBJ2-1, with D possibly being TRBD2 (6 bases). CDR3 length: 15 amino acids. V lost 8 bases, J lost 3 bases, and 17 bases lay in between. The germline V gene has CDR1 SNHLY and CDR2 FYNNEI. The CDR3 here is CASGSRDSSYNEQFF. CDR3 nucleotide sequence: TGTGCCAGCGGAAGCAGGGACTCCAGCTACAATGAGCAGTTCTTC.

V is TRBV11-2 and J is TRBJ1-2, with a tentative D call TRBD1 (6 bases). The CDR3 is made up of 15 amino acids. Germline V CDR1 and CDR2: SGHAT, FQNNGV. V was trimmed by 0 bases and J by 8 bases, leaving 16 bases between them. CDR3 protein: CASSLDLQTGSGYTF. In DNA, the CDR3 is TGTGCCAGCAGCTTAGATCTCCAAACAGGGTCCGGCTACACCTTC.

Only a few counts were recorded for this clone. This chain uses TRBV15 with TRBJ1-5, with TRBD1 matching 9 bases. The J segment lost 5 bases and the V segment lost 0 bases, leaving 5 bases of the junction unmatched. The CDR3 has 16 residues. CDR1 LNHNV and CDR2 YYDKDF come from the germline V gene (reference sequence). The CDR3 DNA is TGTGCCACCAGCAGAGATAACAACAGGGGGCATCAGCCCCAGCATTTT. Protein: CATSRDNNRGHQPQHF. The complete variable domain, with remaining parts taken from reference TRBV15 and TRBJ1-5, reads DAMVIQNPRYQVTQFGKPVTLSCSQTLNHNVMYWYQQKSSQAPKLLFHYYDKDFNNEADTPDNFQSRRPNTSFCFLDIRSPGLGDTAMYLCATSRDNNRGHQPQHFGDGTRLSIL.

This chain connects TRBV9 to TRBJ1-1; TRBD1 aligns across 9 bases. V shed 4 bases, J shed 10 bases, and the junction held 11 bases outside the gene matches. The CDR3 runs to 14 residues. Germline CDR1 reads SGDLS; CDR2 reads YYNGEE. CDR3 loop: CASSPWTGAGGAFF. The CDR3 DNA reads TGTGCCAGCAGCCCTTGGACAGGGGCCGGTGGAGCTTTCTTT.

The genes are TRBV28 and TRBJ2-7, with a possible D match to TRBD1 (6 bases). V lost 3 bases to trimming and J lost 2 bases, with 14 bases between them. The CDR3 runs 15 residues. Per the germline V gene, CDR1 is MDHEN and CDR2 is SYDVKM. CDR3 sequence reads: CASSFGRGKTYEQYF. The CDR3 nucleotides are TGTGCCAGCAGTTTTGGTAGGGGGAAAACCTACGAGCAGTACTTC.

This rearrangement joins TRBV6-6 to TRBJ1-3, with D unclear. Germline V CDR1 and CDR2: MNHNY, SVGAGI (reference sequence). Trimming took 0 bases from V and 1 from J, leaving 7 bases between them. The CDR3 spans 15 residues. The CDR3 sequence: CASSYSRESGNTIYF. The CDR3 nucleotides are TGTGCCAGCAGTTACTCTAGGGAGTCTGGAAACACCATATATTTT.

This chain links TRBV7-9 with TRBJ2-3, with D maybe TRBD2 (5 bases). Germline V lookup: CDR1 SEHNR, CDR2 FQNEAQ (reference sequence). The CDR3 consists of 13 residues. This CDR3 is CSCLRRGTDTQYF. The CDR3 nucleotides read TGTTCCTGCCTCCGCCGAGGGACAGATACGCAGTATTTT.

This sequence joins TRBV5-6 and TRBJ2-7; 9 positions match TRBD2. Germline values: CDR1 SGHDT, CDR2 YYEEEE. This CDR3 spans 16 amino acids. With 1 base clipped from V and 6 bases from J, the junction kept 11 bases outside the gene matches. The CDR3: CASSLSGRRDGGEQYF. DNA of the CDR3: TGTGCCAGCAGCTTGAGCGGGAGGCGCGACGGGGGCGAGCAGTACTTC.

V and J are TRBV19 and TRBJ1-1, with D tentatively TRBD1 (6 bases). Per germline, CDR1 LNHDA and CDR2 SQIVND (reference sequence). V gave up 9 bases and J gave up 4 bases, with 12 bases separating them. CDR3 length equals 12 residues. The CDR3 spells CASREGGTEAFF. CDR3 coding DNA: TGTGCCAGCCGGGAAGGGGGCACTGAAGCTTTCTTT.

This chain's CDR3 is CAIRDDRTLSQPQHF. The CDR3 DNA reads as TGTGCCATCAGAGACGACAGGACCTTAAGCCAGCCCCAGCATTTT. This chain links TRBV10-3 with TRBJ1-5; perhaps TRBD1 as D (6 bases). In germline, CDR1 is ENHRY, CDR2 SYGVKD. Trimming removed 6 bases at V and 7 bases at J, with 19 bases between. The CDR3 contains 15 residues.

Worth noting for this clone: The junction and the germline gene differ at one end; a read error may be behind it. The V gene is TRBV28, the J gene TRBJ2-5, with D uncertain. Germline V gives CDR1 MDHEN, CDR2 SYDVKM. This CDR3 spans 14 amino acids. The CDR3 is CTSSLPDYQETQYF. The CDR3 DNA is TGTACCAGCAGTTTACCAGACTACCAAGAGACCCAGTACTTC.

This clone was observed a handful of times. The gene calls are TRBV7-2 and TRBJ2-7; a possible D gene is TRBD1 (6 bases). Germline values: CDR1 SGHTA, CDR2 FQGNSA. The ends were cut back, 5 bases at V and 3 bases at J, with 11 bases in the middle. The CDR3 is made up of 13 amino acids. CDR3 region: CASSNLQGYEQYF. The CDR3 nucleotides are TGTGCCAGCAGCAATTTACAGGGCTACGAGCAGTACTTC.

The chain employs TRBV28 and TRBJ2-7; TRBD2 matches at 12 bases. There are 13 residues in the CDR3. Germline-derived CDR1 and CDR2 are MDHEN and SYDVKM. V dropped 6 bases and J dropped 6; count of bases not matched to a gene: 3. As DNA, the CDR3 is TGTGCCAGCAGGACTAGCGGGAGAGGCGAGCAGTACTTC. Translating gives CASRTSGRGEQYF.

This clone was observed a single time. This chain links TRBV9 with TRBJ2-3; 8 bases are a match to TRBD2. The CDR3 length is 14 residues. Germline assignment: CDR1 SGDLS and CDR2 YYNGEE. Trimming at V came to 7 bases and at J to 3 bases, leaving 7 bases not matched to a gene. The CDR3 bases are TGTGCCAGCCGCCGGGAGGGGGGTACAGATACGCAGTATTTT. It is translated as CASRREGGTDTQYF.

The V gene is TRBV18, the J gene TRBJ2-1; TRBD2 matches at 7 bases. The junction had 14 bases not matched to a gene; V was cut back by 0 bases and J by 9 bases. The CDR3 covers 17 residues. Germline values: CDR1 KGHSH, CDR2 LQKENI. The CDR3: CASSPPDLPGGLGEQFF. CDR3 nucleotide sequence: TGTGCCAGCTCACCACCGGACTTACCGGGGGGTCTAGGTGAGCAGTTCTTC. Full variable domain (missing parts from reference TRBV18 and TRBJ2-1): NAGVMQNPRHLVRRRGQEARLRCSPMKGHSHVYWYRQLPEEGLKFMVYLQKENIIDESGMPKERFSAEFPKEGPSILRIQQVVRGDSAAYFCASSPPDLPGGLGEQFFGPGTRLTVL.

This sequence joins TRBV19 and TRBJ2-5; D not certain. The CDR3 covers 13 residues. From germline, CDR1 is LNHDA and CDR2 SQIVND (reference sequence). The V and J ends lost 1 base and 1 base respectively, with 4 bases between them. CDR3 DNA sequence: TGTGCCAGTAGTATAGGGGCCCAAGAGACCCAGTACTTC. Amino acid sequence: CASSIGAQETQYF.

This rearrangement joins TRBV19 to TRBJ2-7; weak D call: TRBD1 (5 bases). This CDR3 contains 13 residues. The V and J ends lost 3 bases and 3 bases respectively, with 9 bases between them. Per the germline V gene, CDR1 is LNHDA and CDR2 is SQIVND (reference sequence). CDR3 protein: CASSMTAVYEQYF. The CDR3 coding sequence is TGTGCCAGTAGTATGACAGCCGTCTACGAGCAGTACTTC.

The chain recombines TRBV6-1 with TRBJ1-1; possible D gene TRBD1, 5 bases. V shed 2 bases and J shed 3 bases, with 13 bases lying between them. Per the germline V gene, CDR1 is MNHNS and CDR2 is SASEGT. This CDR3 is built from 15 residues. In DNA form, the CDR3 reads TGTGCCAGCAGTGAACTGCGGGGGAGGGACACTGAAGCTTTCTTT. Translated, it gives CASSELRGRDTEAFF.

The chain has TRBV4-1 and TRBJ1-5; weak D call: TRBD1 (6 bases). V was trimmed by 1 base and J by 3 bases, leaving 13 bases between them. This CDR3 is built from 16 residues. Germline assignment: CDR1 MGHRA and CDR2 YSYEKL. The CDR3, as DNA: TGCGCCAGCAGCCAAGGGGCAGGGGCATACAATCAGCCCCAGCATTTT. It encodes CASSQGAGAYNQPQHF.

The chain combines TRBV10-3 with TRBJ2-7, with 12 positions matching TRBD1. The V and J ends lost 7 bases and 4 bases, in that order; junction bases with no gene match: 14. CDR3 length: 17 residues. Per the germline V gene, CDR1 is ENHRY and CDR2 is SYGVKD. CDR3 sequence: CAITSGTGGIRGYEQYF. The CDR3 DNA reads TGTGCCATCACCTCCGGGACAGGGGGCATACGGGGTTACGAGCAGTACTTC.

V usage is TRBV28 and J usage is TRBJ2-1; 9 bases agree with TRBD2. The ends lost 1 base at V and 4 bases at J; junction bases unmatched: 5. This CDR3 comprises 16 residues. The germline V gene encodes CDR1 MDHEN and CDR2 SYDVKM. As DNA, the CDR3 is TGTGCCAGCAGTTTATCGAGCGGGAGGCTATACAATGAGCAGTTCTTC. Residues: CASSLSSGRLYNEQFF.